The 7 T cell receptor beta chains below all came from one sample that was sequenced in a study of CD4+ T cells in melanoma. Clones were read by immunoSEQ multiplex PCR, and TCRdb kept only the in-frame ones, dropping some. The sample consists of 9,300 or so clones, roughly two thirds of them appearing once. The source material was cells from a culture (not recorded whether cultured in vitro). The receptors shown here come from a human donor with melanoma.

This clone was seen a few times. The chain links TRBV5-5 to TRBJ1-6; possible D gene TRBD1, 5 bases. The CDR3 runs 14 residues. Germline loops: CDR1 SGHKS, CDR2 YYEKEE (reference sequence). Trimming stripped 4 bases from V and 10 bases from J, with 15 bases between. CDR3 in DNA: TGTGCCAGCAGCCGTCCGGGGCCCACCTCACCCCTCCACTTT. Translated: CASSRPGPTSPLHF.

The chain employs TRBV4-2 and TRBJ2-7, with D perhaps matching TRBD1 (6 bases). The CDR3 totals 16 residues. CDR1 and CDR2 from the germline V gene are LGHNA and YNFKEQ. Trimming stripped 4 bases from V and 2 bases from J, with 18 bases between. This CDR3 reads CASSLVIGTPTYEQYF. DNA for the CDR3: TGTGCCAGCAGCCTCGTAATCGGGACACCGACCTACGAGCAGTACTTC.

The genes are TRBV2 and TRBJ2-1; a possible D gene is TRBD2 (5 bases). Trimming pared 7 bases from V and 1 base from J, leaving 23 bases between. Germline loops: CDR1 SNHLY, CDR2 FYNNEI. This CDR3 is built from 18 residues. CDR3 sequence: CASKGALGGEGSYNEQFF. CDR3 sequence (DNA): TGTGCCAGCAAGGGAGCCTTAGGTGGGGAAGGATCCTACAATGAGCAGTTCTTC. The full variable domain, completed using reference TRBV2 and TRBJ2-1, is EPEVTQTPSHQVTQMGQEVILRCVPISNHLYFYWYRQILGQKVEFLVSFYNNEISEKSEIFDDQFSVERPDGSNFTLKIRSTKLEDSAMYFCASKGALGGEGSYNEQFFGPGTRLTVL.

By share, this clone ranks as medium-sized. The CDR3 protein is CASSMTGPNTEAFF. The CDR3 bases are TGTGCCAGCAGCATGACAGGGCCCAACACTGAAGCTTTCTTT. This chain uses TRBV7-3 with TRBJ1-1; TRBD1 aligns across 7 bases. CDR3 length: 14 residues. With V trimmed by 5 bases and J by 2 bases, 5 bases remained unmatched. CDR1 is SGHTA and CDR2 is FQGTGA in the germline V gene.

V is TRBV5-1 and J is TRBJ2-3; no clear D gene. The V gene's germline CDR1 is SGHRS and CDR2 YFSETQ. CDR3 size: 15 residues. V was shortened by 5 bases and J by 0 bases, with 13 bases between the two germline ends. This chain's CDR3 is CASRHRAASTDTQYF. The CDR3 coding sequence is TGCGCCAGCAGACACCGGGCGGCTAGCACAGATACGCAGTATTTT. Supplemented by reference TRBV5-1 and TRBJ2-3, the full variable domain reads KAGVTQTPRYLIKTRGQQVTLSCSPISGHRSVSWYQQTPGQGLQFLFEYFSETQRNKGNFPGRFSGRQFSNSRSEMNVSTLELGDSALYLCASRHRAASTDTQYFGPGTRLTVL.

The CDR3 nucleotides are TGCGCCAGCGGAGCGGCCGGAAAACAAGAGACCCAGTACTTC. Amino acid sequence: CASGAAGKQETQYF. The chain employs TRBV10-2 and TRBJ2-5; TRBD2 is a possible D gene (5 bases). Per the germline V gene, CDR1 is WSHSY and CDR2 is SAAADI. The CDR3 is 14 residues long. Trimming stripped 8 bases from V and 2 bases from J, with 15 bases between.

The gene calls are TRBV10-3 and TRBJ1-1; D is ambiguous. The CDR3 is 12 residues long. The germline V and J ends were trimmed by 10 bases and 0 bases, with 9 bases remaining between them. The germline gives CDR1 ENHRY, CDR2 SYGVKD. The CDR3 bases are TGTGCCACGAAGACCTTGAACACTGAAGCTTTCTTT. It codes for CATKTLNTEAFF.